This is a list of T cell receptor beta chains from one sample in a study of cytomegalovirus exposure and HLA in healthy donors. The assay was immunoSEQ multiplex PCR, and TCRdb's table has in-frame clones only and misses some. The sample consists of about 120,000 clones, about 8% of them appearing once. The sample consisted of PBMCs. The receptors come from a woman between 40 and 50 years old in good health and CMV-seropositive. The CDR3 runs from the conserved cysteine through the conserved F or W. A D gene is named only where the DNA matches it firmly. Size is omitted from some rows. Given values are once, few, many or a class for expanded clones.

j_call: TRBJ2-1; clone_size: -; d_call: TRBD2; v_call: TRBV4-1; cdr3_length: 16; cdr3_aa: CASSQDVAGGRNEQFF; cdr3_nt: TGCGCCAGCAGCCAAGATGTAGCGGGGGGACGGAATGAGCAGTTCTTC
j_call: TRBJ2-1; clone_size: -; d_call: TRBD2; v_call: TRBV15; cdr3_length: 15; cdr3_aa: CATSRDRGGYNEQFF; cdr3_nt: TGTGCCACCAGCAGAGATCGCGGGGGGTACAATGAGCAGTTCTTC
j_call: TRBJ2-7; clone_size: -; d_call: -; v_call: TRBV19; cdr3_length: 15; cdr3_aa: CASSTRQGGTYEQYF; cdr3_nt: TGTGCCAGTAGTACCCGACAGGGAGGCACCTACGAGCAGTACTTC
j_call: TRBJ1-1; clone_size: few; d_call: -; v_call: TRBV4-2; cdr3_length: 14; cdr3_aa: CASSQGRARAEAFF; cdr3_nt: TGTGCCAGCAGCCAAGGGAGGGCTCGGGCTGAAGCTTTCTTT
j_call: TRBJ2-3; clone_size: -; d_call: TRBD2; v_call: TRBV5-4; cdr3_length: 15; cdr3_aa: CASSSSGGGTDTQYF; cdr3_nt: TGTGCCAGCAGCTCTAGCGGGGGGGGGACAGATACGCAGTATTTT
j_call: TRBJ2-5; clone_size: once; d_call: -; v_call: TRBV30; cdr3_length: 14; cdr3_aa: CAWSVPTAGREQYF; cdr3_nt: TGTGCCTGGAGTGTCCCCACCGCGGGTAGGGAGCAGTACTTC
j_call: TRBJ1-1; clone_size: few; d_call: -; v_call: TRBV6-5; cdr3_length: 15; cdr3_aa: CASSNGGGGYTEAFF; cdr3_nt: TGTGCCAGCAGTAACGGGGGAGGAGGGTACACTGAAGCTTTCTTT
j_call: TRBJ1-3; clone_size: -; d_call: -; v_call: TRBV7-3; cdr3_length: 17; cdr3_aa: CASSLTGTANSGNTIYF; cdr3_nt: TGTGCCAGCAGCTTAACGGGCACCGCGAACTCTGGAAACACCATATATTTT
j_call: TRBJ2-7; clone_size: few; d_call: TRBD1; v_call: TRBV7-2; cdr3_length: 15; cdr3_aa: CASSSAGQAIYEQYF; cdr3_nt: TGTGCCAGCAGCTCCGCGGGACAGGCGATCTACGAGCAGTACTTC
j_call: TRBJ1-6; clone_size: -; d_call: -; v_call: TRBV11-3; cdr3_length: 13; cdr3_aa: CASSLESYSPLHF; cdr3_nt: TGTGCCAGCAGCTTAGAAAGCTACTCACCCCTCCACTTT
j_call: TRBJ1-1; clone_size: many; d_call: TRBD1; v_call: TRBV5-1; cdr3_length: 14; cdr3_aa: CASSLGDRGTEAFF; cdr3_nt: TGCGCCAGCAGCTTGGGGGACAGGGGTACTGAAGCTTTCTTT
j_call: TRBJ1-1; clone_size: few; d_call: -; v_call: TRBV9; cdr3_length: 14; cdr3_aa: CASSVDGGHTEAFF; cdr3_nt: TGTGCCAGCAGCGTAGACGGGGGGCACACTGAAGCTTTCTTT
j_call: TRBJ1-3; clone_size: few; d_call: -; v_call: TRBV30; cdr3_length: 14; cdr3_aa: CAWGPGIGGNTIYF; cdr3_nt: TGTGCCTGGGGCCCAGGCATTGGTGGAAACACCATATATTTT
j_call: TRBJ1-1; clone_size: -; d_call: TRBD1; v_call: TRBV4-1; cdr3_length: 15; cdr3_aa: CASSQGGQGRSEAFF; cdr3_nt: TGCGCCAGCAGCCAAGGGGGACAGGGTCGGTCTGAAGCTTTCTTT
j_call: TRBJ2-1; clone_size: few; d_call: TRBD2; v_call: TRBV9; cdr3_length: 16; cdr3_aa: CASNSVSGGAYNEQFF; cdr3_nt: TGTGCCAGCAATTCGGTCAGCGGGGGGGCCTACAATGAGCAGTTCTTC